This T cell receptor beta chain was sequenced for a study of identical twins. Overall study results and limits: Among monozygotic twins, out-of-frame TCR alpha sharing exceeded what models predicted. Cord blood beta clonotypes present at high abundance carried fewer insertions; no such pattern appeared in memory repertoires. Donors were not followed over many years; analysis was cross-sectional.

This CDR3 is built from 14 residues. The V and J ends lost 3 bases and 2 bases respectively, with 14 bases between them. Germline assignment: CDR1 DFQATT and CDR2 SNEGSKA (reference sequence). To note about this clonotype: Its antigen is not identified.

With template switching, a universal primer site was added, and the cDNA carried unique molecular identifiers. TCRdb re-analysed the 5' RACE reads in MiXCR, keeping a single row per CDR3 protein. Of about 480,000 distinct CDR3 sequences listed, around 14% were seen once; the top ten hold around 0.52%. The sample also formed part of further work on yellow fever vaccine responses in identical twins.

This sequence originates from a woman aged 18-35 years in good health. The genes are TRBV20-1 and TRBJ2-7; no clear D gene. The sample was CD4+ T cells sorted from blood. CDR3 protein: CSASISGWPYEQYF. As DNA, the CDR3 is TGCAGTGCTAGTATCAGTGGGTGGCCCTACGAGCAGTACTTC.